Each of the 8 T cell receptor beta chains below was sequenced from the same sample in a study of pediatric ulcerative colitis. The rectum was sampled with one to two pinch biopsies at colonoscopy. The method was immunoSEQ multiplex PCR; TCRdb's version includes in-frame clones alone and lacks a portion of them. The sample contains about 36,000 clones, about 80% of which appear only once. Material: gut tissue. The source is a boy aged 5-17 years with moderate ulcerative colitis.

This clone was recorded a few times. This chain joins TRBV18 and TRBJ2-7; D not certain. The length of the CDR3 is 14 residues. The V and J ends lost 1 base and 0 bases respectively, with 7 bases between them. Looked up from germline, CDR1 is KGHSH and CDR2 is LQKENI. CDR3 in amino acids: CASSPRESSYEQYF. The CDR3 region has the DNA TGTGCCAGCTCACCACGTGAGAGCTCCTACGAGCAGTACTTC.

V and J are TRBV4-1 and TRBJ2-2; 7 bases align to TRBD2. Per the germline V gene, CDR1 is MGHRA and CDR2 is YSYEKL. The CDR3 is 17 amino acids. V shed 3 bases, J shed 7 bases, and the junction held 14 bases outside the gene matches. CDR3 nucleotides: TGCGCCAGCAGCCATCGAGGGGAACTAGAGCGGGGCGGGGAGCTGTTTTTT. Its protein is CASSHRGELERGGELFF.

This chain links TRBV4-3 with TRBJ2-7, with 9 bases identical to TRBD1. After removal of 5 bases from V and 5 bases from J, the junction contained 4 bases not matched to a gene. Germline V CDR1 and CDR2: LGHNA, YSLEER. This CDR3 has 13 residues. CDR3 bases: TGCGCCAGCAGCTTCGGGACAGGGCACGAGCAGTACTTC. It specifies CASSFGTGHEQYF.

The table lists this clone with a count of one. The chain links TRBV5-1 to TRBJ2-6, with D possibly matching TRBD1 (5 bases). In germline, CDR1 is SGHRS, CDR2 YFSETQ. This CDR3 contains 15 residues. V lost 1 base and J lost 2, with 7 bases in between. The CDR3 DNA follows: TGCGCCAGCAGCTTGTGGGGCCCTGGGGCCAACGTCCTGACTTTC. Protein product: CASSLWGPGANVLTF.

The chain recombines TRBV14 with TRBJ2-7; TRBD2 agrees at 12 bases. CDR3 length: 18 amino acids. V gave up 2 bases and J gave up 1 base; unmatched junction bases: 9. CDR1 and CDR2 from the germline V gene are SGHDN and FVKESK. DNA for the CDR3: TGTGCCAGCAGCCAAATACTAGCGGGAGGACCCAATTCCTACGAGCAGTACTTC. Amino acids: CASSQILAGGPNSYEQYF.

V gene TRBV5-5 combines with J gene TRBJ2-7; weak D call: TRBD1 (6 bases). The CDR3 is made up of 14 amino acids. V lost 3 bases, J lost 2 bases, and 12 bases lay in between. CDR1 is SGHKS and CDR2 is YYEKEE in the germline V gene (reference sequence). CDR3 amino acids: CASSWGRGPYEQYF. CDR3 DNA sequence: TGTGCCAGCAGCTGGGGCAGGGGTCCCTACGAGCAGTACTTC.

The V and J genes are TRBV25-1 and TRBJ2-5; TRBD1 agrees at 10 bases. Germline V gene lookup returns CDR1 MGHDK and CDR2 SYGVNS. This CDR3 is built from 14 residues. The V segment lost 7 bases and the J segment 2 bases; nucleotides outside the gene matches: 4. The CDR3 DNA sequence: TGTGCCAGCACGGACAGGGGGAGGCAAGAGACCCAGTACTTC. Residues: CASTDRGRQETQYF.

The rearrangement links TRBV28 to TRBJ1-4; no definite D call. V was trimmed by 8 bases and J by 4 bases, leaving 11 bases between them. The length of the CDR3 is 13 residues. Per the germline V gene, CDR1 is MDHEN and CDR2 is SYDVKM. The CDR3 is CASGPANNEKLFF. Here the CDR3 DNA reads TGTGCCAGCGGTCCTGCAAATAATGAAAAACTGTTTTTT.